These 24 T cell receptor beta chains came from one sample sequenced in a study of blood T cell repertoires in COVID-19. Some clones are missing from TCRdb's copy, which holds only in-frame ones; the method was immunoSEQ multiplex PCR. This sample has 75,000 to 95,000 clones, with 80% to 90% found just once. What was sequenced was peripheral blood. The receptors derive from a man aged 45 to 65 with active COVID-19.

The rearrangement joins TRBV5-4 to TRBJ1-1, with 9 bases identical to TRBD1. The trim removed 2 bases at V and 1 base at J, leaving 3 bases unmatched. CDR3 length: 15 residues. CDR1 and CDR2 from the germline V gene are SGHNT and YYREEE (reference sequence). The CDR3 nucleotides are TGTGCCAGCAGCTTTGCGGACAGGGGGAACACTGAAGCTTTCTTT. Its translation: CASSFADRGNTEAFF.

This clone was picked up one time. V is TRBV4-2 and J is TRBJ2-3; D might be TRBD2 (5 bases). From germline, CDR1 is LGHNA and CDR2 YNFKEQ. The V and J ends lost 0 bases and 2 bases respectively, with 9 bases between them. The CDR3 contains 15 residues. This CDR3 is CASSQDQRPTDTQYF. CDR3 coding DNA: TGTGCCAGCAGCCAAGACCAGCGGCCCACAGATACGCAGTATTTT.

This chain links TRBV6-1 with TRBJ1-3; D not certain. CDR1 is MNHNS and CDR2 is SASEGT in the germline V gene. Trimming left V 1 base short and J 2 bases short, with 12 bases between. The length of the CDR3 is 16 residues. The CDR3 loop is CASSEVGGITGNTIYF. The CDR3, as DNA: TGTGCCAGCAGTGAAGTTGGAGGGATAACTGGAAACACCATATATTTT.

The chain recombines TRBV24-1 with TRBJ2-5; D is perhaps TRBD2 (5 bases). This CDR3 has 15 residues. V gave up 2 bases and J gave up 5 bases, with 14 bases separating them. CDR1 is KGHDR and CDR2 is SFDVKD in the germline V gene. The CDR3 bases are TGTGCCACCAGTGATTACAGCGGAGCTGGGGAGACCCAGTACTTC. It encodes CATSDYSGAGETQYF.

The rearrangement uses TRBV6-1 and TRBJ1-4; a possible D gene is TRBD1 (5 bases). Deletions cut 1 base from V and 3 bases from J, with 6 bases between. From germline, CDR1 is MNHNS and CDR2 SASEGT. This CDR3 has 14 amino acids. In DNA, the CDR3 is TGTGCCAGCAGTGAAGGGGGGGCTAATGAAAAACTGTTTTTT. Amino acid sequence: CASSEGGANEKLFF.

The chain recombines TRBV6-2 or TRBV6-3 with TRBJ1-1; TRBD1 might be the D (5 bases). Trimming shortened V by 6 bases and J by 6 bases, and 20 bases separated the two germline ends. Germline CDR1 reads MNHEY; CDR2 reads SVGEGT. This CDR3 region has 15 residues. The CDR3 DNA reads as TGTGCCAGCAGCGGACCCCGGGACTCCCAGCCTGAAGCTTTCTTT. This gives the protein CASSGPRDSQPEAFF.

In nucleotides, the CDR3 is TGTGCCAGCAGTCCCTCACTAGGGGGAAATGAGCAGTTCTTC. It specifies CASSPSLGGNEQFF. This rearrangement joins TRBV28 to TRBJ2-1, with TRBD1 as a possible D gene (6 bases). Germline-derived CDR1 and CDR2 are MDHEN and SYDVKM. With 5 bases removed from V and 7 bases from J, the gap between germline ends came to 15 bases. The CDR3 covers 14 residues.

This chain joins TRBV10-3 and TRBJ1-2; D may be TRBD1 (5 bases). CDR1 and CDR2 (germline): ENHRY, SYGVKD. Trimming stripped 3 bases from V and 10 bases from J, with 15 bases between. The CDR3 is 13 amino acids. CDR3 coding DNA: TGTGCCATCAGTGAAGGGGCGGGGATGGACTACACCTTC. Amino acid sequence: CAISEGAGMDYTF.

The V call is TRBV19, the J call TRBJ2-3; TRBD1 aligns across 9 bases. Trimming cost V 5 bases and J 2 bases; bases outside gene matches: 5. Germline CDR1 is LNHDA and CDR2 is SQIVND (reference sequence). CDR3 size: 15 residues. The CDR3 coding sequence is TGTGCCAGTAGTCCAAGACAGGGGGACACAGATACGCAGTATTTT. Protein product: CASSPRQGDTDTQYF. Full variable domain (rest looked up from reference TRBV19 and TRBJ2-3): DGGITQSPKYLFRKEGQNVTLSCEQNLNHDAMYWYRQDPGQGLRLIYYSQIVNDFQKGDIAEGYSVSREKKESFPLTVTSAQKNPTAFYLCASSPRQGDTDTQYFGPGTRLTVL.

This clone appeared once. The J gene is TRBJ1-4, the V gene TRBV4-3; D gene ambiguous. The V end lost 2 bases, the J end lost 3 bases, and 10 bases lay between the germline ends. CDR1 is LGHNA and CDR2 is YSLEER in the germline V gene. This CDR3 spans 15 amino acids. The CDR3 bases are TGCGCCAGCAGCCAAAGGCGTCTAGCTAATGAAAAACTGTTTTTT. It is translated as CASSQRRLANEKLFF.

The chain joins TRBV7-2 to TRBJ1-2, with 9 bases identical to TRBD1. Germline assignment: CDR1 SGHTA and CDR2 FQGNSA. This CDR3 comprises 15 residues. With 5 bases clipped from V and 0 bases from J, the junction kept 4 bases outside the gene matches. CDR3 loop: CASSRDREANYGYTF. CDR3 nucleotides: TGTGCCAGCAGCCGGGACAGGGAAGCTAACTATGGCTACACCTTC.

This chain uses TRBV2 with TRBJ2-7; D unclear. With 8 bases removed from V and 0 bases from J, the gap between germline ends came to 14 bases. Germline CDR1 and CDR2: SNHLY and FYNNEI. This CDR3 comprises 14 residues. CDR3 DNA sequence: TGTGCCAGCCTAACAGTACCCATCTCCTACGAGCAGTACTTC. The encoded protein is CASLTVPISYEQYF.

V gene TRBV19 combines with J gene TRBJ2-5, with TRBD1 matching over 7 bases. The CDR3 extends over 14 amino acids. Per the germline V gene, CDR1 is LNHDA and CDR2 is SQIVND (reference sequence). With 4 bases clipped from V and 1 base from J, the junction kept 3 bases outside the gene matches. This CDR3 reads CASSKGQIQETQYF. The CDR3 DNA sequence: TGTGCCAGTAGTAAGGGACAGATCCAAGAGACCCAGTACTTC.

This clone was seen once. The CDR3: CASSPAFATNEKLFF. The CDR3 region has the DNA TGTGCCAGCAGCCCCGCGTTTGCAACTAATGAAAAACTGTTTTTT. The chain carries TRBV4-2 and TRBJ1-4; D gene unclear. There are 15 residues in the CDR3. The V gene's germline CDR1 is LGHNA and CDR2 YNFKEQ. V was trimmed by 4 bases and J by 0 bases, leaving 9 bases between them.

This clone was detected only once. The chain has TRBV28 and TRBJ2-1; 8 positions match TRBD2. V shed 5 bases, J shed 3 bases, and the junction held 6 bases outside the gene matches. CDR3 size: 15 residues. Per the germline V gene, CDR1 is MDHEN and CDR2 is SYDVKM. CDR3 DNA: TGTGCCAGCAGTCTAGCGGGTATACGCTACAATGAGCAGTTCTTC. This encodes CASSLAGIRYNEQFF. Full variable domain (remainder filled in from reference TRBV28 and TRBJ2-1): DVKVTQSSRYLVKRTGEKVFLECVQDMDHENMFWYRQDPGLGLRLIYFSYDVKMKEKGDIPEGYSVSREKKERFSLILESASTNQTSMYLCASSLAGIRYNEQFFGPGTRLTVL.

V gene TRBV12-2 combines with J gene TRBJ2-3; the table's TRBD2 call for D was not verified on the DNA. TRBV12-2 is deemed a pseudogene. The CDR3 totals 19 residues. CDR3 residues: CASRNSGRAESGFSDTQYF. CDR3 nucleotide sequence: TGTGCAAGTCGCAATAGCGGGAGGGCCGAGAGCGGATTCTCAGATACGCAGTATTTT.

This clone appeared a single time. The chain is built from TRBV28 and TRBJ1-5, with 10 bases identical to TRBD1. This CDR3 has 14 amino acids. CDR1 and CDR2 from the germline V gene are MDHEN and SYDVKM. Trimming cost V 6 bases and J 6 bases; bases outside gene matches: 5. The CDR3 reads CASSRQGAGQPQHF. CDR3 sequence (DNA): TGTGCCAGCAGCAGACAGGGGGCTGGTCAGCCCCAGCATTTT.

This rearrangement joins TRBV4-2 to TRBJ2-4; 7 positions match TRBD2. The V segment lost 0 bases and the J segment 5 bases; nucleotides outside the gene matches: 10. The CDR3 is 17 residues long. CDR1 and CDR2 from the germline V gene are LGHNA and YNFKEQ. CDR3 in amino acids: CASSQEAFGEGQNIQYF. The CDR3 DNA sequence: TGTGCCAGCAGCCAAGAGGCATTCGGGGAGGGGCAAAACATTCAGTACTTC.

The chain couples TRBV4-1 to TRBJ1-4; D is uncertain. V was trimmed by 4 bases and J by 5 bases, leaving 8 bases between them. CDR1 and CDR2 (germline): MGHRA, YSYEKL. There are 13 residues in the CDR3. For the CDR3, the DNA is TGCGCCAGCAGCCGGGCCTTGAATGAAAAACTGTTTTTT. Protein sequence: CASSRALNEKLFF.

The chain is built from TRBV28 and TRBJ1-2; D unresolved. The germline V and J ends were trimmed by 5 bases and 4 bases, with 5 bases remaining between them. This CDR3 has 11 residues. Germline V lookup: CDR1 MDHEN, CDR2 SYDVKM. The CDR3 DNA follows: TGTGCCAGCAGTCAATTCTATGGCTACACCTTC. It yields the protein CASSQFYGYTF.

This clone was detected only once. This chain joins TRBV4-2 and TRBJ2-5; D remains unclear. The germline V gene encodes CDR1 LGHNA and CDR2 YNFKEQ. This CDR3 is 14 amino acids long. Trimming took 1 base from V and 2 from J, leaving 8 bases between them. As DNA, the CDR3 is TGTGCCAGCAGCCAAGTTGGGCCTCAAGAGACCCAGTACTTC. Protein: CASSQVGPQETQYF.

The chain carries TRBV5-1 and TRBJ2-7; TRBD1 matches at 9 bases. The CDR3 covers 14 residues. Germline lookup yields CDR1 SGHRS and CDR2 YFSETQ. After removal of 2 bases from V and 5 bases from J, the junction contained 5 bases not matched to a gene. The DNA for the CDR3 is TGCGCCAGCAGCTTTGGGACAGGGTCCGACGAGCAGTACTTC. Its protein product is CASSFGTGSDEQYF.

Comments on this clone: The limits of the CDR3 on the DNA are not certain, so only TCRdb's listed CDR3 is given. This CDR3 is CASSSSTSEESYEQYF. The genes are TRBV28 and TRBJ2-7; the table's D call of TRBD2 was not tested on the DNA. Per germline, CDR1 MDHEN and CDR2 SYDVKM. The CDR3 extends over 16 residues, inclusive of both ends.

The chain carries TRBV5-6 and TRBJ2-5, with 11 bases identical to TRBD2. The CDR3 covers 15 residues. Losses at the gene ends were 1 base for V and 7 bases for J; bases not matched to a gene: 6. The germline CDR1 and CDR2 sequences are SGHDT and YYEEEE. CDR3 sequence: CASSLTLAGVGTQYF. For the CDR3, the DNA is TGTGCCAGCAGCTTGACACTAGCGGGGGTTGGGACCCAGTACTTC.